This TCR beta chain was recorded in a study of CD8 T cells in Susac syndrome. This CDR3 contains 18 residues. The V gene end was trimmed by 5 bases and the J gene end by 0 bases; junction bases not matched to a gene: 9. The V gene's germline CDR1 is SQVTM and CDR2 ANQGSEA. Random hexamers primed reverse transcription of about 0.5 to 1 ug RNA. Amplification of TCR beta CDR3 by immunoSEQ multiplex PCR spanned 54 Vbeta and 13 Jbeta. TCRdb re-called the immunoSEQ multiplex PCR reads with MiXCR, one entry per CDR3 protein. The sample has 84,000 or so distinct CDR3 sequences, about 95% seen once; the top ten hold roughly 0.46%. TCR beta was sequenced from blood CD8+ and CD4+ T cells. Purification of the CD8+ and CD4+ T cells relied on negative isolation, and TEMRA cells underwent FACS enrichment.

The sequencing input was CD8+ T cells from PBMCs. The V and J genes are TRBV29-1 and TRBJ2-1, with 14 bases lining up with TRBD2. The clonotype was recovered from a human donor with Susac syndrome. The CDR3 DNA is TGCAGCGTTACCGGGGGGACTAGCGGGAGTAGCTCCTACAATGAGCAGTTCTTC. Its translation: CSVTGGTSGSSSYNEQFF.